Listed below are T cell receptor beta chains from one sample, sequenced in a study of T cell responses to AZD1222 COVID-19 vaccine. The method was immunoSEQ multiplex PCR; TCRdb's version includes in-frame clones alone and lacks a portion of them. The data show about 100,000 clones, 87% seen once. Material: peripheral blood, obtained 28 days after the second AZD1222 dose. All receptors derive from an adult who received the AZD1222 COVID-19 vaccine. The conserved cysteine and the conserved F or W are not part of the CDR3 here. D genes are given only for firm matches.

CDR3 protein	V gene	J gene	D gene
ASSFGLAGNNEQF	TRBV27	TRBJ2-1	TRBD2
ASSRSWGSNQPQH	TRBV7-2	TRBJ1-5	.
ASSPDRDQPQH	TRBV3-1/TRBV3-2	TRBJ1-5	TRBD1
ASSSLQETQY	TRBV7-2	TRBJ2-5	.
ASSSRGLRDGNEQF	TRBV28	TRBJ2-1	.
ASSTEISYEQY	TRBV14	TRBJ2-7	.
ASSSGPIPEGYT	TRBV7-9	TRBJ1-2	.
ASSLDPPDEQF	TRBV5-4	TRBJ2-1	.
ASKSGQLTNEQF	TRBV27	TRBJ2-1	TRBD1
ASSKGRKGDTEAF	TRBV5-4	TRBJ1-1	.
AWSLSRTGGTGELF	TRBV30	TRBJ2-2	TRBD1
ASSESGFPAETQY	TRBV10-2	TRBJ2-5	.
ASSLLGELNTEAF	TRBV27	TRBJ1-1	.
ASSHRLAKDNEQF	TRBV13	TRBJ2-1	TRBD2
ASSQGVGASTDTQY	TRBV4-2	TRBJ2-3	.
ASSPKSTGNNEQF	TRBV7-3	TRBJ2-1	.
ASSLVGTSGRYEQY	TRBV4-1	TRBJ2-7	TRBD2
ASSIPPAMATPRYGYT	TRBV19	TRBJ1-2	.
ASRGTAGNTIY	TRBV25-1	TRBJ1-3	TRBD1
ASSYDTARYGYT	TRBV6-6	TRBJ1-2	.
AIKRGSGELF	TRBV10-3	TRBJ2-2	.
ASSIGGGNSYEQY	TRBV19	TRBJ2-7	TRBD2
ASSEWVGTGPQY	TRBV2	TRBJ2-3	TRBD1
ASSETGGRAGGYT	TRBV2	TRBJ1-2	TRBD1
ASSSGLTNEKLF	TRBV6-5	TRBJ1-4	.
ASSLSGLHYNEQF	TRBV27	TRBJ2-1	.
ASSETGGVNTDTQY	TRBV11-1	TRBJ2-3	.
ARSFGRRGVYGYT	TRBV5-3	TRBJ1-2	.
ASSQDGGTETQY	TRBV14	TRBJ2-5	.
SARDPPEAF	TRBV20-1	TRBJ1-1	.
ASRKGPYSNQPQH	TRBV5-1	TRBJ1-5	.
ASSEEDRESYEQY	TRBV6-1	TRBJ2-7	TRBD1
ASSPGLQAYNQPQH	TRBV18	TRBJ1-5	.
ASSIEGGRAWRNTQY	TRBV19	TRBJ2-3	TRBD2
ASSRRGRLSYEQY	TRBV28	TRBJ2-7	.
ASSPQKGYEKLF	TRBV18	TRBJ1-4	.
SSQTGGNNEQF	TRBV29-1	TRBJ2-1	TRBD1
ASSPSGRGHRGEKLF	TRBV28	TRBJ1-4	.
ASGFEGTYNEQF	TRBV5-1	TRBJ2-1	.
ASSLDLFSRVGYT	TRBV7-2	TRBJ1-2	.
ASSQLGQGAFTYNEQF	TRBV4-2	TRBJ2-1	TRBD1
ASSLYIGGDYEQY	TRBV7-3	TRBJ2-7	TRBD1
ASSKTLSGANVLT	TRBV5-1	TRBJ2-6	.
ASSPDRSNQPQH	TRBV6-5	TRBJ1-5	TRBD1
ASSLAVGTGAYNT	TRBV5-4	TRBJ1-2	.
ASRRNTEAF	TRBV28	TRBJ1-1	.